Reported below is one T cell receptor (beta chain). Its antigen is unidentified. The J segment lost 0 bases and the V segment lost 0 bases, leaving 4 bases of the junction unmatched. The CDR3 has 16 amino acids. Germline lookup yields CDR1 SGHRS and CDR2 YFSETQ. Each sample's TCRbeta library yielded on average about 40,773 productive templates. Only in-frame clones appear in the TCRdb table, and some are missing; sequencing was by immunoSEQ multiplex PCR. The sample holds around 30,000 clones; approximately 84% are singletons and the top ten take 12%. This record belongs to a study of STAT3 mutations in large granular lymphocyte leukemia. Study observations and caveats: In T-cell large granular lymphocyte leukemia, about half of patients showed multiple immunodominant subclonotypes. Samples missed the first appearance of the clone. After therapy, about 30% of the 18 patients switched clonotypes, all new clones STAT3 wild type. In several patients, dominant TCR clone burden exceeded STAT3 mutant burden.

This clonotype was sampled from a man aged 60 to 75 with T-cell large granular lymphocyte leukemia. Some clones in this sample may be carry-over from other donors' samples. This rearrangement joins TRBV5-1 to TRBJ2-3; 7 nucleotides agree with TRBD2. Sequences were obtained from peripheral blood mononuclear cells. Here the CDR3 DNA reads TGCGCCAGCAGCTTGGGTGGCGGGAGTAGCACAGATACGCAGTATTTT. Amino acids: CASSLGGGSSTDTQYF.